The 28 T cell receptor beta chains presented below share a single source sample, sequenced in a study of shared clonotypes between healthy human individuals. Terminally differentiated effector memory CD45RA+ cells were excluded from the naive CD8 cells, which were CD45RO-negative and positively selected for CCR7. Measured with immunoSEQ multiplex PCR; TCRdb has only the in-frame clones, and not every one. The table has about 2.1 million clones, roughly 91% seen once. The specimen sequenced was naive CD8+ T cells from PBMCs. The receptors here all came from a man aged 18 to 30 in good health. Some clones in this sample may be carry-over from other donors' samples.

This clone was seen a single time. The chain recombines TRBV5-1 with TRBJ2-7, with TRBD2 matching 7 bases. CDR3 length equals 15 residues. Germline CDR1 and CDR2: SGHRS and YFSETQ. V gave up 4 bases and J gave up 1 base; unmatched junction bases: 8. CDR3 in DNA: TGCGCCAGCAGCCCCCCAGGGCGGGAGTCCTACGAGCAGTACTTC. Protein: CASSPPGRESYEQYF. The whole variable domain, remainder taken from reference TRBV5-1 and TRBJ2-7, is KAGVTQTPRYLIKTRGQQVTLSCSPISGHRSVSWYQQTPGQGLQFLFEYFSETQRNKGNFPGRFSGRQFSNSRSEMNVSTLELGDSALYLCASSPPGRESYEQYFGPGTRLTVT.

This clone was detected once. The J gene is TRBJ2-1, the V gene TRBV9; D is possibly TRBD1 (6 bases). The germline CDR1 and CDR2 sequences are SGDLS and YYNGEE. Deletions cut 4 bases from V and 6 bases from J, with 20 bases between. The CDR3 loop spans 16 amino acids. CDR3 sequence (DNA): TGTGCCAGCAGCAAAAGCACAGGGAAAATCGGCAATGAGCAGTTCTTC. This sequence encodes CASSKSTGKIGNEQFF.

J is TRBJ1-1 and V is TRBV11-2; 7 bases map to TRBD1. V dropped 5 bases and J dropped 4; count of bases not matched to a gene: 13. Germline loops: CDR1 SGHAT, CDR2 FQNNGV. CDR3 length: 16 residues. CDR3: CASSQYAYPGGTEAFF. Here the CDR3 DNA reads TGTGCCAGCAGCCAATATGCCTATCCAGGGGGCACTGAAGCTTTCTTT.

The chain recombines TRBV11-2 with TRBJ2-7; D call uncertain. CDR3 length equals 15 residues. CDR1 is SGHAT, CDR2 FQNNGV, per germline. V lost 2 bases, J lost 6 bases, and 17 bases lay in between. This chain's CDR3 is CASSLLTAVLVEQYF. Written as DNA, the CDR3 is TGTGCCAGCAGCTTATTGACGGCCGTCCTAGTCGAGCAGTACTTC.

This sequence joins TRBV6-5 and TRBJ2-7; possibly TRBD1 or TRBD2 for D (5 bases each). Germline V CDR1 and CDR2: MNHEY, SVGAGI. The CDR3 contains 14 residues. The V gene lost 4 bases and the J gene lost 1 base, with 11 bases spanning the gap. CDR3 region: CASSWDHPSYEQYF. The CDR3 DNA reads TGTGCCAGCAGTTGGGACCATCCATCCTACGAGCAGTACTTC.

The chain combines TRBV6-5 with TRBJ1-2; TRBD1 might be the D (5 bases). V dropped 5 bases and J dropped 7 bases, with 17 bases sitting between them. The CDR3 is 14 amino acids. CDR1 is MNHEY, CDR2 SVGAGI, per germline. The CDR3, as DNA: TGTGCCAGCAGTCCCACGGGGGGGTTCGGTGGCTACACCTTC. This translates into CASSPTGGFGGYTF.

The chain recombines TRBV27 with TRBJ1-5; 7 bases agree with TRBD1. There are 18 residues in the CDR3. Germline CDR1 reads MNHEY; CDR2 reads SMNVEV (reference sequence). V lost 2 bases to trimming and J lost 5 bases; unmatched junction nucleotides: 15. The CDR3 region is CASSLSRGGRPSDQPQHF. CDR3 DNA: TGTGCCAGCAGTTTAAGCAGGGGGGGCCGTCCATCCGATCAGCCCCAGCATTTT.

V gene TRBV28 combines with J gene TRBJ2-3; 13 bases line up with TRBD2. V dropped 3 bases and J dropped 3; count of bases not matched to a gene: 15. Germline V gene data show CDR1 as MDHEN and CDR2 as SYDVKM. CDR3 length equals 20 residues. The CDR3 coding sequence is TGTGCCAGCAGTTTCAGCCTTTCCCTAGGACTAGCGGGAGAGACAGATACGCAGTATTTT. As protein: CASSFSLSLGLAGETDTQYF.

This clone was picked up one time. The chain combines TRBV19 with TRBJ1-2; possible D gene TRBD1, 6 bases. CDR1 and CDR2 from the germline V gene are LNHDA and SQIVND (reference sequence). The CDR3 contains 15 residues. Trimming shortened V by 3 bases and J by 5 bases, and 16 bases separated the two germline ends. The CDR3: CASSISTGNGYGYTF. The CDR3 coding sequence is TGTGCCAGTAGTATCTCGACAGGTAATGGGTATGGCTACACCTTC.

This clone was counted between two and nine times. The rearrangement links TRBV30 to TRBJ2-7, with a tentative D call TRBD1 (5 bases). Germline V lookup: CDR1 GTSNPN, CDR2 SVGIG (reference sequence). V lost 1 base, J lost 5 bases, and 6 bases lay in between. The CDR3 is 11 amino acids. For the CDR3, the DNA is TGTGCCTGGAGTGCAGGGAACGAGCAGTACTTC. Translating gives CAWSAGNEQYF.

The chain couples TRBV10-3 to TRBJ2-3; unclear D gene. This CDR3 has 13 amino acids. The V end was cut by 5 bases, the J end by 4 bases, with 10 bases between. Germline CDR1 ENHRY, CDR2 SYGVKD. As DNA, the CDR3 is TGTGCCATCAGTTCGACTCGGGCAGATACGCAGTATTTT. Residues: CAISSTRADTQYF.

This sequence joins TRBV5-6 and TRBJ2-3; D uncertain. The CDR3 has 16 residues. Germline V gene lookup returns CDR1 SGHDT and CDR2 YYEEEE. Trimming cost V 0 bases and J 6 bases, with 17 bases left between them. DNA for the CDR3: TGTGCCAGCAGCTTGGCAGTCCTCCTCAGTATGGATACGCAGTATTTT. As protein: CASSLAVLLSMDTQYF.

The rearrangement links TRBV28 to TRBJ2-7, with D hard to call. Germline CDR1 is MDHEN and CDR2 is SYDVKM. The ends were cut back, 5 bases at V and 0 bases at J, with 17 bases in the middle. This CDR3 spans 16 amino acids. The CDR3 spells CASSPRNWQSSYEQYF. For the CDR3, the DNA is TGTGCCAGCAGTCCTCGTAACTGGCAAAGCTCCTACGAGCAGTACTTC.

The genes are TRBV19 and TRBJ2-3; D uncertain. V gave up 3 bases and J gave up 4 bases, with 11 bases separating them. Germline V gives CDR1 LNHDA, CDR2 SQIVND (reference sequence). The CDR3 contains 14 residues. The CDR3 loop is CASSILTSADTQYF. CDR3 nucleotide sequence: TGTGCCAGTAGTATTTTAACGTCCGCAGATACGCAGTATTTT.

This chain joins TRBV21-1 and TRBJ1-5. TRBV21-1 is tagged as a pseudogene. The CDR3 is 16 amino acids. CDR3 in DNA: TGTGCCAGCACGCAACTGAGACAAAAGGGCGATCAGCCCCAGCATTTT. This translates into CASTQLRQKGDQPQHF.

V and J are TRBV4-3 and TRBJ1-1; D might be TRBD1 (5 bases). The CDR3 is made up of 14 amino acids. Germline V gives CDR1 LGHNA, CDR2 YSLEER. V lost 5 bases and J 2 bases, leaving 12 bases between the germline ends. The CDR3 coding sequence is TGCGCCAGCAGCTCTTTTGGGGGTAACACTGAAGCTTTCTTT. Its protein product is CASSSFGGNTEAFF.

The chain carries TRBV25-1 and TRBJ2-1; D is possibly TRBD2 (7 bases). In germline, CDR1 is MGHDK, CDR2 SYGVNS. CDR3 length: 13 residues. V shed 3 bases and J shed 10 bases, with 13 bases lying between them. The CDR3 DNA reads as TGTGCCAGCAGTGAGGGGGGGGCAAAGGAGCAGTTCTTC. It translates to CASSEGGAKEQFF.

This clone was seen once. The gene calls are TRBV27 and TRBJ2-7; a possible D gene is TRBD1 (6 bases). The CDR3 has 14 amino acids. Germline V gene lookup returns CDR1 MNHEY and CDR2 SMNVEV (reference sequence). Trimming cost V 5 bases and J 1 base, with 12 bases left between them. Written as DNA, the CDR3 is TGTGCCAGCAGTCTAACAGGGATTTCCTACGAGCAGTACTTC. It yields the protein CASSLTGISYEQYF.

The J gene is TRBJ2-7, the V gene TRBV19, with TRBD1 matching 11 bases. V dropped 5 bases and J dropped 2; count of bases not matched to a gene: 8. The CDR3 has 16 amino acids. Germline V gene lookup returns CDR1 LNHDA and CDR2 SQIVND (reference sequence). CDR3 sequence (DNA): TGTGCCAGTAGTCCTGGACAGGGGGCCTTCCCCTACGAGCAGTACTTC. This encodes CASSPGQGAFPYEQYF.

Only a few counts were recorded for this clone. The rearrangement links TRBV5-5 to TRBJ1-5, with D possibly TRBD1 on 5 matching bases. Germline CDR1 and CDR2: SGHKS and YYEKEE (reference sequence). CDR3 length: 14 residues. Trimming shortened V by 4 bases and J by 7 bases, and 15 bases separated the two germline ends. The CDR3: CASSPYPGPQPQHF. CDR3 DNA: TGTGCCAGCAGCCCCTACCCAGGGCCGCAGCCCCAGCATTTT.

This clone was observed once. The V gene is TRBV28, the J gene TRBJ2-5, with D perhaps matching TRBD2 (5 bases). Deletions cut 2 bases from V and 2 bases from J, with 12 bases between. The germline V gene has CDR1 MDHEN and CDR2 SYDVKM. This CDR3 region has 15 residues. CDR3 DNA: TGTGCCAGCAGTTTACCACGGGAAAGGCAAGAGACCCAGTACTTC. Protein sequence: CASSLPRERQETQYF.

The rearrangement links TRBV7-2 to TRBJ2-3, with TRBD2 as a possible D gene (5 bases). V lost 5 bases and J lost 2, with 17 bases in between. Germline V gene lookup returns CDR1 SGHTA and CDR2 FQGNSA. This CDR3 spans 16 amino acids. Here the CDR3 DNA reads TGTGCCAGCAGCCCCGAGAGAACTAGGCCCACAGATACGCAGTATTTT. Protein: CASSPERTRPTDTQYF. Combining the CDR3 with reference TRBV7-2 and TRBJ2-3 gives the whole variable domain GAGVSQSPSNKVTEKGKDVELRCDPISGHTALYWYRQSLGQGLEFLIYFQGNSAPDKSGLPSDRFSAERTGGSVSTLTIQRTQQEDSAVYLCASSPERTRPTDTQYFGPGTRLTVL.

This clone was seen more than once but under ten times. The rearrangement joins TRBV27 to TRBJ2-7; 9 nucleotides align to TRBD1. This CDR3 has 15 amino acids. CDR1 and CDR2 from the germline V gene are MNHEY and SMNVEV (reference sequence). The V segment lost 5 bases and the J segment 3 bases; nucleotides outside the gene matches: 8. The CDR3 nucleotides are TGTGCCAGCAGTACTCCGGGACAGGGCTACTACGAGCAGTACTTC. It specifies CASSTPGQGYYEQYF.

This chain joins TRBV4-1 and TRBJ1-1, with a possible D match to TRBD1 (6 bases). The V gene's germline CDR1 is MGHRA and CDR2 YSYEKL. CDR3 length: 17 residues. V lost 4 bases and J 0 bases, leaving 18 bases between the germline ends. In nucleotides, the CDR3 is TGCGCCAGCAGCCGCGCGGGGGGGCGGTTAGTGAACACTGAAGCTTTCTTT. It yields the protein CASSRAGGRLVNTEAFF.

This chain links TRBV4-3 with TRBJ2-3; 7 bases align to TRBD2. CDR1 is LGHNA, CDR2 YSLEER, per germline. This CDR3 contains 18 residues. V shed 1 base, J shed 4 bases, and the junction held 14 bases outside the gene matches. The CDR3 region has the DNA TGCGCCAGCAGCCAAGCCCTCGAGGCGGGAGTCATCGCAGATACGCAGTATTTT. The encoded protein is CASSQALEAGVIADTQYF.

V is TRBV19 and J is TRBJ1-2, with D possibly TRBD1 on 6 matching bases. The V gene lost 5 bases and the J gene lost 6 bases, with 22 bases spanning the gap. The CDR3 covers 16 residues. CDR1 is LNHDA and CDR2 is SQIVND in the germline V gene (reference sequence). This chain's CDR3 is CASSQGTFGQLHGYTF. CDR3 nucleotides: TGTGCCAGTAGTCAGGGGACCTTTGGGCAATTACATGGCTACACCTTC.

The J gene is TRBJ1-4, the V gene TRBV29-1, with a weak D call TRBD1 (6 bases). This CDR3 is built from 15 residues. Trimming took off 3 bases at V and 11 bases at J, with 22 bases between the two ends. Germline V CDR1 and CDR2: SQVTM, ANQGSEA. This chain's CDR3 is CSVEHGPRNRGKLFF. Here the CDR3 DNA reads TGCAGCGTTGAGCACGGCCCCAGAAATAGGGGGAAACTGTTTTTT.

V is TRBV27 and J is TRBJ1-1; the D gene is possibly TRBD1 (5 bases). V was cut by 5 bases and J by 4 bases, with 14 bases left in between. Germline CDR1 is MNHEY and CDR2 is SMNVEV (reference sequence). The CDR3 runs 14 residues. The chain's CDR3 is CASSNRAGPTEAFF. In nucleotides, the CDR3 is TGTGCCAGCAGTAACCGGGCAGGGCCCACTGAAGCTTTCTTT.